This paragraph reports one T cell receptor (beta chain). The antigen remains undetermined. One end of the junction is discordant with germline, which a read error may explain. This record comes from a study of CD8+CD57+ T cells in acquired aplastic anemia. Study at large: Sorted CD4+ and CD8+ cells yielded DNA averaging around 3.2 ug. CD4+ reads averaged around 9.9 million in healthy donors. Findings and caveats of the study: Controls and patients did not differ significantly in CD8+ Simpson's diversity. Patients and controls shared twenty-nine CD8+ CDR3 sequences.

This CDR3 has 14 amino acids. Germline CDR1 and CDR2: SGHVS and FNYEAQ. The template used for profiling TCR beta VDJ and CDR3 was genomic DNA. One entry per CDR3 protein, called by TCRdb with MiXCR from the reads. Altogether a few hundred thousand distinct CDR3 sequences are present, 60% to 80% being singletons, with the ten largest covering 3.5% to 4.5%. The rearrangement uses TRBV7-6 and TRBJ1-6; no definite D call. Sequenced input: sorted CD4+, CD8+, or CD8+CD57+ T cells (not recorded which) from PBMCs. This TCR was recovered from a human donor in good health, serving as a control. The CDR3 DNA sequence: TGTGCCAGCAGCGCGAGCGGGAACCCCTACGCCCAGTACTTT. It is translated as CASSASGNPYAQYF. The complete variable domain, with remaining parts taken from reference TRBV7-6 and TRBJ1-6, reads GAGVSQSPRYKVTKRGQDVALRCDPISGHVSLYWYRQALGQGPEFLTYFNYEAQQDKSGLPNDRFSAERPEGSISTLTIQRTEQRDSAMYRCASSASGNPYAQYFGNGTRLTVT.